This record concerns one TCR beta chain sequence. The CDR3 extends over 16 amino acids. Per the germline V gene, CDR1 is WNHNN and CDR2 is SYGVQD (reference sequence). The V and J ends lost 5 bases and 2 bases, in that order; junction bases with no gene match: 10. These data belong to a study of blood T cell repertoires in COVID-19. Study overall: Collection of acute and convalescent COVID-19 samples took place in the United States, Italy and Spain. The analysed material was cDNA or gDNA that came from T cells, B-cell-depleted T cells, or PBMCs.

In the original analysis: Reference gene primer amplification yielded estimated nucleated cell counts. Sequenced by immunoSEQ multiplex PCR; TCRdb stores in-frame clones only, minus some. The V and J calls and clone size come from that table; D and trimming were worked out from the DNA. The sample holds roughly 700,000 clones; approximately 90% are singletons and the top ten take roughly 0.26%. This sequence originates from a woman younger than 30 with acute or convalescent COVID-19. V and J are TRBV10-1 and TRBJ1-1; 8 bases are a match to TRBD1. The material sequenced was peripheral blood. In DNA, the CDR3 is TGCGCCAGCAGTCGGACAGGGCACGGTCTTAACACTGAAGCTTTCTTT. This sequence encodes CASSRTGHGLNTEAFF.